This T cell receptor beta chain was obtained from a study of blood T cell repertoires in COVID-19. Study-level information: Spain, Italy and the United States supplied samples that represented acute and convalescent COVID-19. In each case, the material was cDNA or gDNA derived from T cells, B-cell-depleted T cells, or PBMCs.

V lost 2 bases to trimming and J lost 3 bases, with 10 bases between them. CDR1 and CDR2 (germline): SGHTA, FQGNSA. The CDR3 consists of 14 residues. This clone was recorded only once. In the authors' methods: For nucleated cells, counts were estimated from reference gene primer amplification. The assay was immunoSEQ multiplex PCR, and TCRdb's table has in-frame clones only and misses some. V, J and clone size are taken as reported in that table, and D and trimming were inferred from the DNA itself. The profile shows over 85,000 clones, around 87% of them singletons. Sequencing was done on a sample of peripheral blood. The rearrangement links TRBV7-2 to TRBJ2-5; D might be TRBD1 (6 bases). The TCR sequence derives from a male donor with acute or convalescent COVID-19. CDR3 nucleotide sequence: TGTGCCAGCAGCTTAACTAACAGGGAAGAGACCCAGTACTTC. This sequence encodes CASSLTNREETQYF.